What follows is one T cell receptor (beta chain) and its context. Its antigen is currently unknown. CDR1 is MDHEN, CDR2 SYDVKM, per germline. CDR3 length: 15 residues. V dropped 4 bases and J dropped 8 bases, with 18 bases sitting between them. The entry originates in a study of immune cell composition in non-small cell lung cancer. Regarding the study as a whole: Squamous lung tumours showed higher top 10 clone scores and clonality than adenocarcinomas. No significant correlation existed between pack-years smoked and tumour clonality.

Measured with immunoSEQ multiplex PCR; TCRdb has only the in-frame clones, and not every one. The sample lists about 14,000 clones; 65% to 85% were seen once. This receptor was identified in a human donor with non-small cell lung cancer. The chain is built from TRBV28 and TRBJ2-1; D is perhaps TRBD2 (5 bases). Sequencing was done on a sample of lung tumor tissue. CDR3 protein: CASSYGSGGSHEQFF. The CDR3, as DNA: TGTGCCAGCAGTTATGGGTCCGGAGGATCCCATGAGCAGTTCTTC.